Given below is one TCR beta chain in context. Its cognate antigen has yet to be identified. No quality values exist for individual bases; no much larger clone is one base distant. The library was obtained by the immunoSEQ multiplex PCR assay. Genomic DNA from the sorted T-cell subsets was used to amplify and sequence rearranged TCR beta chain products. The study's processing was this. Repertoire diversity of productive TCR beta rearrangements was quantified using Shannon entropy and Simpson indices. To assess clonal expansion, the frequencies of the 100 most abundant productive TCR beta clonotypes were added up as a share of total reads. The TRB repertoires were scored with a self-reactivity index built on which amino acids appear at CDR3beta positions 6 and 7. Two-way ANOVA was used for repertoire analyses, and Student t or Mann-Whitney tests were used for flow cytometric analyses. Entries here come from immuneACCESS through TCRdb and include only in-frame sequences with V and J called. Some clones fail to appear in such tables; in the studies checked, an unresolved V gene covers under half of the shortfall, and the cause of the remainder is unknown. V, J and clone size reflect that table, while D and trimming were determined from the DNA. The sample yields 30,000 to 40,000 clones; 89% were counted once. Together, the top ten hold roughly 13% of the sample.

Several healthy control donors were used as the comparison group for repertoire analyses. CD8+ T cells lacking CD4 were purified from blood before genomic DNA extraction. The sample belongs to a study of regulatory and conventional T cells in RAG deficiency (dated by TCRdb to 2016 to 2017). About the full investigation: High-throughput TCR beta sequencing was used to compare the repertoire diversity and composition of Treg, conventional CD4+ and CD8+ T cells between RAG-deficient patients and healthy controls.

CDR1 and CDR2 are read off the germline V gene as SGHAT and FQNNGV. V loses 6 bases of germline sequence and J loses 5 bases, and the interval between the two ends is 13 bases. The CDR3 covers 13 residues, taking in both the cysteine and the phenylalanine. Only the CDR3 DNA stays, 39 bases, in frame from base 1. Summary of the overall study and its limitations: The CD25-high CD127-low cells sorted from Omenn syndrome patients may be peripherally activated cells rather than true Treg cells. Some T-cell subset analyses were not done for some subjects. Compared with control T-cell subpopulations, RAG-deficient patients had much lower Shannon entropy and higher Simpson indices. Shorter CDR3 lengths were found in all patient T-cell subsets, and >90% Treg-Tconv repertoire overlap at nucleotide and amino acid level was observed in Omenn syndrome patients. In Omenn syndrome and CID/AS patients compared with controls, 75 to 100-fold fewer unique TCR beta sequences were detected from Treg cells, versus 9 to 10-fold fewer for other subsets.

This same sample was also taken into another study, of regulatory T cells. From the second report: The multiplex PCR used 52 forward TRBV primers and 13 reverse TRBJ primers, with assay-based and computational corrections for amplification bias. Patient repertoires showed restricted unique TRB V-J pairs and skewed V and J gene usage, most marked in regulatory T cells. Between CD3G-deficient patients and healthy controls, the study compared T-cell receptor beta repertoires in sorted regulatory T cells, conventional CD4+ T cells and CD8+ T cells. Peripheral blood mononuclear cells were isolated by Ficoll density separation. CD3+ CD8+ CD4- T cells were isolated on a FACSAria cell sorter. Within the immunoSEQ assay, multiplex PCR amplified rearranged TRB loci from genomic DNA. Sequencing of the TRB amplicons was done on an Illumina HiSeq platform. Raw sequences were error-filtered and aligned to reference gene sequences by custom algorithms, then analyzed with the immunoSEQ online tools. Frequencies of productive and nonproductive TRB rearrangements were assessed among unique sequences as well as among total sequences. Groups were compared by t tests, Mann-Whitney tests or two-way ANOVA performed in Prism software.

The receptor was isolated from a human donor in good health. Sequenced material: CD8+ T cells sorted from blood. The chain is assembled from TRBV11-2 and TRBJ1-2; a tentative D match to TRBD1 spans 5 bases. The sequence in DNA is TGTGCCAGCAGTTTGACGCAGGGATATGGCTACACCTTC. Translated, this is CASSLTQGYGYTF.